These 14 T cell receptor beta chains came from one sample sequenced in a study of cytomegalovirus exposure and HLA in healthy donors. The study ran its PCR with 60 Vbeta and 13 Jbeta primers. Sequencing used immunoSEQ multiplex PCR; TCRdb keeps in-frame clones, though not all of them. The sample contains 70,000 to 95,000 clones, approximately 79% of which appear only once. Sequencing was performed on PBMCs. These receptors were collected from a human donor in good health.

V and J are TRBV11-2 and TRBJ1-2, with a tentative D call TRBD1 (5 bases). The CDR3 spans 14 residues. Trimming left V 6 bases short and J 6 bases short, with 17 bases between. Germline CDR1 is SGHAT and CDR2 is FQNNGV. DNA for the CDR3: TGTGCCAGCAGTCACCCCAGGGAACGTAATGGCTACACCTTC. It translates to CASSHPRERNGYTF. Looking up the rest from reference TRBV11-2 and TRBJ1-2 gives the full variable domain: EAGVAQSPRYKIIEKRQSVAFWCNPISGHATLYWYQQILGQGPKLLIQFQNNGVVDDSQLPKDRFSAERLKGVDSTLKIQPAKLEDSAVYLCASSHPRERNGYTFGSGTRLTVV.

The rearrangement uses TRBV4-2 and TRBJ2-4, with D possibly being TRBD1 (5 bases). The CDR3 is made up of 17 amino acids. From germline, CDR1 is LGHNA and CDR2 YNFKEQ. The V end lost 0 bases, the J end lost 4 bases, and 16 bases lay between the germline ends. CDR3 sequence (DNA): TGTGCCAGCAGCCAAGATTTTCCACATCCAGGGAAAAACATTCAGTACTTC. Amino acid sequence: CASSQDFPHPGKNIQYF.

This chain links TRBV5-1 with TRBJ2-1, with 8 bases fitting TRBD2. The CDR3 sequence is 16 residues long. Per the germline V gene, CDR1 is SGHRS and CDR2 is YFSETQ. Trimming removed 2 bases from V and 0 bases from J; junction bases left unmatched: 4. The CDR3 DNA reads as TGCGCCAGCAGCTTACTAGCGGTCTCCTCCTACAATGAGCAGTTCTTC. Residues: CASSLLAVSSYNEQFF.

This clone was counted a few times. The chain employs TRBV29-1 and TRBJ1-4; D possibly corresponds to TRBD1 (5 bases). Per the germline V gene, CDR1 is SQVTM and CDR2 is ANQGSEA. Trimming took 4 bases from V and 5 from J, leaving 11 bases between them. The CDR3 runs to 13 residues. The CDR3 DNA reads TGCAGCGTTGCAGGGCAACCCAATGAAAAACTGTTTTTT. Its protein is CSVAGQPNEKLFF.

This clone has a single count. This sequence joins TRBV2 and TRBJ2-7; D perhaps matches TRBD1 (6 bases). The germline V gene encodes CDR1 SNHLY and CDR2 FYNNEI. Trimming removed 7 bases from V and 6 bases from J, with 16 bases in between. This CDR3 comprises 13 residues. The CDR3 coding sequence is TGTGCCAGCAAACAGGGAGCAGAAGCCGAGCAGTACTTC. This codes for CASKQGAEAEQYF.

This chain uses TRBV5-6 with TRBJ1-1, with D uncertain. Deletions cut 2 bases from V and 0 bases from J, with 14 bases between. Germline V gene sequence: CDR1 SGHDT, CDR2 YYEEEE. CDR3 length: 16 amino acids. Written as DNA, the CDR3 is TGTGCCAGCAGCTTCGGGTCCCTAGAGATGAACACTGAAGCTTTCTTT. Translation gives CASSFGSLEMNTEAFF.

This clone has a handful of counts. This rearrangement joins TRBV4-1 to TRBJ2-7, with a tentative D call TRBD1 (5 bases). The CDR3 runs 15 residues. Germline V lookup: CDR1 MGHRA, CDR2 YSYEKL. The V end was cut by 4 bases, the J end by 1 base, with 14 bases between. CDR3 sequence: CASSLKDPGSYEQYF. CDR3 bases: TGCGCCAGCAGCCTCAAGGATCCAGGGTCCTACGAGCAGTACTTC.

This clone occurred a few times. The V call is TRBV29-1, the J call TRBJ1-4, with 7 bases fitting TRBD1. Germline CDR1 is SQVTM and CDR2 is ANQGSEA. The CDR3 is 13 residues long. V lost 6 bases, J lost 3 bases, and 4 bases stayed unmatched. The CDR3 here is CSVQQGSNEKLFF. CDR3 coding DNA: TGCAGCGTCCAACAGGGGTCTAATGAAAAACTGTTTTTT.

V and J are TRBV19 and TRBJ1-5; D uncertain. This CDR3 is built from 16 residues. The germline V and J ends were trimmed by 8 bases and 0 bases, with 17 bases remaining between them. Per the germline V gene, CDR1 is LNHDA and CDR2 is SQIVND (reference sequence). The DNA of the CDR3 is TGTGCCAGTGAGCGGGGAGGCCGTTATAGCAATCAGCCCCAGCATTTT. Encoded protein: CASERGGRYSNQPQHF.

J is TRBJ2-7 and V is TRBV7-8; no definite D call. Germline CDR1 is SGHVS and CDR2 is FQNEAQ. This CDR3 is 15 amino acids long. The V end lost 1 base, the J end lost 4 bases, and 14 bases lay between the germline ends. CDR3 protein: CASSLDPLIGYEQYF. The CDR3 DNA reads TGTGCCAGCAGCTTAGACCCTTTAATCGGGTACGAGCAGTACTTC.

The chain carries TRBV9 and TRBJ1-1; no firm D call. The CDR3 has 15 residues. Per germline, CDR1 SGDLS and CDR2 YYNGEE. Trimming cost V 0 bases and J 1 base, with 10 bases left between them. CDR3 amino acids: CASSVASQANTEAFF. DNA of the CDR3: TGTGCCAGCAGCGTAGCTAGCCAGGCGAACACTGAAGCTTTCTTT.

This chain links TRBV4-2 with TRBJ1-4; D not resolved. V was trimmed by 4 bases and J by 0 bases, leaving 6 bases between them. CDR3 length equals 14 residues. Germline V CDR1 and CDR2: LGHNA, YNFKEQ. The CDR3 spells CASSPSATNEKLFF. The DNA for the CDR3 is TGTGCCAGCAGCCCCAGTGCAACTAATGAAAAACTGTTTTTT.

The CDR3, as DNA: TGTGCCAGCAGCAAAAATGCTGGGGACAGGGTAGGCCTGAACACTGAAGCTTTCTTT. Protein: CASSKNAGDRVGLNTEAFF. The chain is built from TRBV21-1 and TRBJ1-1; TRBD1 is the table's D call and was not checked against the DNA. TRBV21-1 is a recognized pseudogene. The CDR3 has 19 residues.

The gene calls are TRBV7-2 and TRBJ2-4; 12 bases match TRBD1. Unmatched junction bases numbered 14, after V lost 5 bases and J lost 9 bases. Germline V gives CDR1 SGHTA, CDR2 FQGNSA. This CDR3 comprises 17 residues. CDR3 sequence reads: CASSRGGQGASNSIQYF. The DNA for the CDR3 is TGTGCCAGCAGCCGAGGGGGACAGGGGGCCTCCAACAGCATTCAGTACTTC.